The TCR beta chain described here comes from a study of T cell responses to AZD1222 COVID-19 vaccine. The data were produced by immunoSEQ multiplex PCR, yet TCRdb's version contains in-frame clones alone and is incomplete. Of over 65,000 clones listed, just over 90% were seen once; the top ten hold 6% to 8.5%. CDR3 length: 15 residues. V gave up 6 bases and J gave up 0 bases; unmatched junction bases: 4. Germline lookup yields CDR1 MNHEY and CDR2 SMNVEV (reference sequence). The rearrangement uses TRBV27 and TRBJ2-2; 7 nucleotides match TRBD1. The sequenced sample was peripheral blood, obtained on day 0 of MenACWY control vaccination. The receptor's source is an adult in good health. CDR3 in DNA: TGTGCCAGCAGACAAGGGACAGCGAACACCGGGGAGCTGTTTTTT. Translated: CASRQGTANTGELFF.